The sequence of this T cell receptor beta chain was determined in a study of cytomegalovirus exposure and HLA in healthy donors. Primers: 60 Vbeta forward and 13 Jbeta reverse. Profiling relied on immunoSEQ multiplex PCR, and the TCRdb table lists in-frame clones only, not all of them. The table has 150,000 to 200,000 clones, roughly 80% seen once. General study results and limits: An Asian-associated ancestry cluster reportedly showed fewer N-insertions than the roughly 700-donor mean in a later analysis. CMV serostatus was the only recorded immune exposure for donors.

The CDR3 is made up of 18 amino acids. V lost 4 bases and J lost 1; bases outside the gene matches: 11. The germline V gene has CDR1 SGHTS and CDR2 YDEGEE. This clone was counted a single time. Its antigen is as yet unknown. Donors consisted of healthy bone marrow donors. The gene calls are TRBV5-8 and TRBJ2-3; TRBD1 agrees at 11 bases. The clonotype comes from a man aged 25-40 years in good health and CMV-seropositive. Sequences were obtained from PBMCs. CDR3 sequence reads: CASSPRDRGSAGTDTQYF. DNA for the CDR3: TGTGCCAGCAGCCCCCGGGACAGGGGGTCGGCCGGCACAGATACGCAGTATTTT.